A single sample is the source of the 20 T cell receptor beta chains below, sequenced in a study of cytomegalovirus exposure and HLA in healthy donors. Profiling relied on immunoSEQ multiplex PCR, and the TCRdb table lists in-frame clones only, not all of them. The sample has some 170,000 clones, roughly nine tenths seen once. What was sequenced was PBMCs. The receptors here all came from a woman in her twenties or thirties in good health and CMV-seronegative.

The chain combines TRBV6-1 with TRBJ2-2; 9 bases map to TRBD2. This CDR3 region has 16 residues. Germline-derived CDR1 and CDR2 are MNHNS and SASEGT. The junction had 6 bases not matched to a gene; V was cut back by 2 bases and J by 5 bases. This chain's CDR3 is CASSEYSGSITGELFF. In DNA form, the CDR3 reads TGTGCCAGCAGTGAATATAGCGGGAGTATTACCGGGGAGCTGTTTTTT.

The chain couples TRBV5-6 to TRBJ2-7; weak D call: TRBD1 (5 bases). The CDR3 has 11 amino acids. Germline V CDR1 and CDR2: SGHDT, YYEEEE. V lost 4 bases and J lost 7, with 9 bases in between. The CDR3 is CASSIRDEQYF. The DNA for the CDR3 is TGTGCCAGCAGCATCAGGGATGAGCAGTACTTC.

Written as DNA, the CDR3 is TGTGCCAGCTTTGGACAGGACCTATCATATGGCTACACCTTC. As protein: CASFGQDLSYGYTF. J is TRBJ1-2 and V is TRBV19; 7 nucleotides match TRBD1. V lost 9 bases, J lost 5 bases, and 12 bases stayed unmatched. Looked up from germline, CDR1 is LNHDA and CDR2 is SQIVND (reference sequence). The CDR3 has 14 residues.

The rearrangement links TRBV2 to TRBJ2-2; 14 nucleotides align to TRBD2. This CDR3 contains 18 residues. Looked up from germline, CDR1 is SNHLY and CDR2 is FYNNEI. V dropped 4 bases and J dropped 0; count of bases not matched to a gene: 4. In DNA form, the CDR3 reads TGTGCCAGCAGTGGGGGACTAGCGGGGGACCCGAACACCGGGGAGCTGTTTTTT. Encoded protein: CASSGGLAGDPNTGELFF.

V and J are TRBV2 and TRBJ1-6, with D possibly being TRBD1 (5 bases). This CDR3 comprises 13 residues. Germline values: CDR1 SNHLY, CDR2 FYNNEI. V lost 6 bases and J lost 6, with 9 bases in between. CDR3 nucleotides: TGTGCCAGCAGGCTAGACAGTAATTCACCCCTCCACTTT. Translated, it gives CASRLDSNSPLHF.

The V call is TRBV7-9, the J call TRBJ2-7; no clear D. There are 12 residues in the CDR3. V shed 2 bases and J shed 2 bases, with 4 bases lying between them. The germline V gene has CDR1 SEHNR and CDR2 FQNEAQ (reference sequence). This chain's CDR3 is CASSLNPYEQYF. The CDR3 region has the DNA TGTGCCAGCAGCTTAAATCCCTACGAGCAGTACTTC.

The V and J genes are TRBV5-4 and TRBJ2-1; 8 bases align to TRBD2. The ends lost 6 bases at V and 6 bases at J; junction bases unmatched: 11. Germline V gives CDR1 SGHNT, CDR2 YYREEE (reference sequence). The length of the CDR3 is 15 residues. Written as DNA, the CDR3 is TGTGCCAGCACCACCGGGACTAGTGAATCCAATGAGCAGTTCTTC. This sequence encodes CASTTGTSESNEQFF.

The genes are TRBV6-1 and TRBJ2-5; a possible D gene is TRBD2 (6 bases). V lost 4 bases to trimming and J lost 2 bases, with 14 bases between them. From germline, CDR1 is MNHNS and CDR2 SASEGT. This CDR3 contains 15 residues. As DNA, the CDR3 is TGTGCCAGCAGTGCGACTAGAGGGCGGCAAGAGACCCAGTACTTC. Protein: CASSATRGRQETQYF.

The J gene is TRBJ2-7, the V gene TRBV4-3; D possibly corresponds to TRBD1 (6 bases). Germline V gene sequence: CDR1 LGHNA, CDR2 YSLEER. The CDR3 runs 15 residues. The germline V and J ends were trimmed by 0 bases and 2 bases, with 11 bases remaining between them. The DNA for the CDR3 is TGCGCCAGCAGCCAAGATACAGGGTCCCCCTACGAGCAGTACTTC. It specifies CASSQDTGSPYEQYF.

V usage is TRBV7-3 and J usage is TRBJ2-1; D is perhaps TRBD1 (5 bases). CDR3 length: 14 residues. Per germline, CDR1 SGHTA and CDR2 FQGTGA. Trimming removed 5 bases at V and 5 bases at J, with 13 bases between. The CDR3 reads CASSPGYPNNEQFF. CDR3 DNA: TGTGCCAGCAGCCCAGGGTACCCTAACAATGAGCAGTTCTTC.

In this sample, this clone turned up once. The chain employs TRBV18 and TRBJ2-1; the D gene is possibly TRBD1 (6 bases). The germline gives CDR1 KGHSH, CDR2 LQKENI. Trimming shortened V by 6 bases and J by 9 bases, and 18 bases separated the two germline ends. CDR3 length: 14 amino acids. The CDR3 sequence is CASSADRSRIEQFF. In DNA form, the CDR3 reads TGTGCCAGCTCCGCCGACAGGTCTCGGATTGAGCAGTTCTTC. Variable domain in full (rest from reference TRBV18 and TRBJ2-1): NAGVMQNPRHLVRRRGQEARLRCSPMKGHSHVYWYRQLPEEGLKFMVYLQKENIIDESGMPKERFSAEFPKEGPSILRIQQVVRGDSAAYFCASSADRSRIEQFFGPGTRLTVL.

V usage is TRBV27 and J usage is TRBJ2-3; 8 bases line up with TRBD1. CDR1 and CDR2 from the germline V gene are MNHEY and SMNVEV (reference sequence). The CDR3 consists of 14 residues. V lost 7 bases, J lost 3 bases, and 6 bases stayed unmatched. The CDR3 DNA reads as TGTGCCAGCAACCGGGACAGGTATACAGATACGCAGTATTTT. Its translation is CASNRDRYTDTQYF.

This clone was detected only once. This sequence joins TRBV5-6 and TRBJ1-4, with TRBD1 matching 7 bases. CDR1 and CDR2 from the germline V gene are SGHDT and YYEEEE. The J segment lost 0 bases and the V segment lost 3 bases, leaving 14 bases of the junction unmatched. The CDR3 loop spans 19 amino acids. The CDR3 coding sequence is TGTGCCAGCAGCTCGGAAGTATACAGGGGAGGTTCAACTAATGAAAAACTGTTTTTT. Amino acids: CASSSEVYRGGSTNEKLFF.

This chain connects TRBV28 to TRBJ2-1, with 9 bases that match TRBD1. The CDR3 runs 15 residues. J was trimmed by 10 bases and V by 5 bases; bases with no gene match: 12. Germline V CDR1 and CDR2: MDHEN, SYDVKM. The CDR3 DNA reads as TGTGCCAGCAGTCGCCTACCGGGACAGGGTAAGGAGCAGTTCTTC. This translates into CASSRLPGQGKEQFF. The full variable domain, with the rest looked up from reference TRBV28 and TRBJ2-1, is DVKVTQSSRYLVKRTGEKVFLECVQDMDHENMFWYRQDPGLGLRLIYFSYDVKMKEKGDIPEGYSVSREKKERFSLILESASTNQTSMYLCASSRLPGQGKEQFFGPGTRLTVL.

This CDR3 is CASSLGESVGDTQYF. The CDR3 DNA is TGTGCCAGCAGCTTAGGAGAGTCTGTAGGAGATACGCAGTATTTT. The V and J genes are TRBV7-9 and TRBJ2-3, with unresolved D. V lost 1 base and J lost 5, with 13 bases in between. The CDR3 spans 15 residues. CDR1 is SEHNR, CDR2 FQNEAQ, per germline (reference sequence).

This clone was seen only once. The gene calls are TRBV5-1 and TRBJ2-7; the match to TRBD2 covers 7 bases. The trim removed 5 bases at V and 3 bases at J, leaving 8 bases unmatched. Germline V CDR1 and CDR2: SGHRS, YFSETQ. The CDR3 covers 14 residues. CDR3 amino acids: CASRLGGGDYEQYF. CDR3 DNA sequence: TGCGCCAGCAGACTCGGTGGGGGGGACTACGAGCAGTACTTC.

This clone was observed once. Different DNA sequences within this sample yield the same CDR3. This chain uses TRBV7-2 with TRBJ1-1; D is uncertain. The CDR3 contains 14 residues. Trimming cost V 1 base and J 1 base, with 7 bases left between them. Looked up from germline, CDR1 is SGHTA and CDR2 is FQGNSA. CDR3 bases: TGTGCCAGCAGCTTAGGGGCCGCGAACACTGAAGCTTTCTTT. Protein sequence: CASSLGAANTEAFF. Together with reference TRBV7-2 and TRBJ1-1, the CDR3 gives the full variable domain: GAGVSQSPSNKVTEKGKDVELRCDPISGHTALYWYRQSLGQGLEFLIYFQGNSAPDKSGLPSDRFSAERTGGSVSTLTIQRTQQEDSAVYLCASSLGAANTEAFFGQGTRLTVV.

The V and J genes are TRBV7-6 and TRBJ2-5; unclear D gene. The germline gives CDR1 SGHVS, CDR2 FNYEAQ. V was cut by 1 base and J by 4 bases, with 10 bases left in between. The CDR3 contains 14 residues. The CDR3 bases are TGTGCCAGCAGCTTAGAGTGGGTCGGAGAGACCCAGTACTTC. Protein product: CASSLEWVGETQYF.

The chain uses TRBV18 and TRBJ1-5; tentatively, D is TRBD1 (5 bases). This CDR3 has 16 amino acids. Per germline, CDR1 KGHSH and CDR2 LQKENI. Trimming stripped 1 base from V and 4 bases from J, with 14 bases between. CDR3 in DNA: TGTGCCAGCTCACCACTGCCCAGGGCCCAAAATCAGCCCCAGCATTTT. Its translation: CASSPLPRAQNQPQHF.

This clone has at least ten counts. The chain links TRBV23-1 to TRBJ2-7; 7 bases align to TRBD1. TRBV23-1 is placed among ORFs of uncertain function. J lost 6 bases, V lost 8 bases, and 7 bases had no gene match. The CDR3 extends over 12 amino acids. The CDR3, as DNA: TGCGCCAGCTCCCGGACAGGCCCCGAGCAGTACTTC. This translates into CASSRTGPEQYF.